This T cell receptor (beta chain) was captured by sequencing in a study of blood T cells in healthy people across ages. This CDR3 comprises 19 residues. V lost 5 bases, J lost 4 bases, and 21 bases stayed unmatched. Next came a second PCR, run for about 6 to 11 cycles, which used a sample-barcoded 5' primer along with a J-beta primer mix. TCRdb reprocessed the 5' RACE reads with MiXCR, giving one entry per CDR3 protein. This sample has about 810,000 distinct CDR3 sequences, with 36% found just once. This clonotype was observed many times. Sequencing was carried out using blood. This TCR derives from a young man in good health. The chain is built from TRBV12-3 or TRBV12-4 and TRBJ2-5, with 8 bases identical to TRBD2. CDR3 nucleotide sequence: TGTGCCAGCAGTACCCTTAGGCGGGGGGTTCGGTATGGAAGAGAGACCCAGTACTTC. Translated: CASSTLRRGVRYGRETQYF.